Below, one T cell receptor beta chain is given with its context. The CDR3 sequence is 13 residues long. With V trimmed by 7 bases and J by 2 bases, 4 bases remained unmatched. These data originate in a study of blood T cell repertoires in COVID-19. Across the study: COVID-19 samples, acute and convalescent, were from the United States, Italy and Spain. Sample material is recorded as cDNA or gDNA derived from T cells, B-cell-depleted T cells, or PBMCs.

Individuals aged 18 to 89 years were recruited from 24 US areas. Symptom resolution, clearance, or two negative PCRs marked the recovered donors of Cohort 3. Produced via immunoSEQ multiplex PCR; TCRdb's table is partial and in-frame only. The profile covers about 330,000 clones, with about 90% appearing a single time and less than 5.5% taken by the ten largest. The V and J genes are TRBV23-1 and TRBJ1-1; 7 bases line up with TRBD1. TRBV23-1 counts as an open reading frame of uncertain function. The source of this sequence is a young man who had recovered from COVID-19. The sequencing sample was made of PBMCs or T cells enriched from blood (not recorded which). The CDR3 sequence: CASIGQANTEAFF. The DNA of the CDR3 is TGCGCCAGCATTGGACAGGCTAACACTGAAGCTTTCTTT.